Sequencing of this TCR beta chain was carried out in a study of T cells of healthy individuals (dated by TCRdb to the late 2010s). Inclusive of the bounding cysteine and phenylalanine, the CDR3 is 13 residues long. Of the read, only the CDR3 DNA is kept; its 39 bases are in frame from base 1. CDR1 SGHRS and CDR2 YFSETQ were looked up in the germline V gene. V is shortened by 1 base, J by 8 bases, and the region joining them spans 10 bases. This clonotype was counted a few times. No antigen is known for it. It has no much larger one-base neighbor in the sample; base qualities were not kept. The method behind the library was 5' RACE. The sequencer was an Illumina MiSeq. The raw public data were reprocessed by TCRdb itself: fastp quality trimming at Q25, MiXCR clonotype calling, in-frame beta chains only. Identical CDR3 proteins give one entry, which carries the most common genes and DNA. The table for this sample lists about 100,000 distinct CDR3 sequences; approximately 16% of them were counted only once. The biggest ten clones account for under 7.5% of the sample.

The TCR comes from a human donor in good health. The chain employs TRBV5-1 and TRBJ2-1, with the identity of the D gene unclear. The DNA sequence is TGCGCCAGCAGCTTGATAGGGTTGGATGAGCAGTTCTTC. This is translated as CASSLIGLDEQFF. The CDR3, completed at both ends by the reference TRBV5-1 and TRBJ2-1 genes, gives the full variable domain KAGVTQTPRYLIKTRGQQVTLSCSPISGHRSVSWYQQTPGQGLQFLFEYFSETQRNKGNFPGRFSGRQFSNSRSEMNVSTLELGDSALYLCASSLIGLDEQFFGPGTRLTVL.